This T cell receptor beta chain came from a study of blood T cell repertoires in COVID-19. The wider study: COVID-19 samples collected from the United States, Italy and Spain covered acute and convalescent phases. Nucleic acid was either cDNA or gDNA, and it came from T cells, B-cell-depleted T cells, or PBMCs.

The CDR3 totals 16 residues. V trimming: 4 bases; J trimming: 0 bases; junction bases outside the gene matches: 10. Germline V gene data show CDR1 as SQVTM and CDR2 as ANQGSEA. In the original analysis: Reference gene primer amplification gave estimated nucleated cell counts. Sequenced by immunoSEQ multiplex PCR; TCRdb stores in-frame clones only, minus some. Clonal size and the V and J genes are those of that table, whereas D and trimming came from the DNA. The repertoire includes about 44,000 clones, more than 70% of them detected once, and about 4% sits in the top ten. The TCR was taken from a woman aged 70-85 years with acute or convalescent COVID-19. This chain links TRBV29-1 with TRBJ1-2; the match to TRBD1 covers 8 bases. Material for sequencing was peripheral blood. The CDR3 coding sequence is TGCAGCGTTGCCCCGCAGGGGGCAGGAGCTAACTATGGCTACACCTTC. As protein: CSVAPQGAGANYGYTF.